These 26 T cell receptor beta chains originate from one sample sequenced in a study of T-cell memory formation after mild COVID-19. TCRdb passed the 5' RACE reads through MiXCR, listing each CDR3 protein once. The table lists about 350,000 distinct CDR3 sequences, around 13% of them singletons, with over 20% in the top ten. Sequencing was done on a sample of PBMCs or a T cell subset sorted from them (not recorded which). These receptors were collected from a man aged 18 to 29 who had mild COVID-19 (a few samples of this study predate the infection). Cell type and time point are not known.

This clonotype was seen only a few times. CDR3 region: CASSGRNIQYF. The CDR3 DNA reads TGTGCCAGCAGTGGCAGAAACATTCAGTACTTC. This chain links TRBV12-3 or TRBV12-4 with TRBJ2-4; D unresolved. This CDR3 is built from 11 residues. The V and J ends lost 5 bases and 6 bases respectively, with 5 bases between them.

This clonotype came up a few times. The CDR3 sequence is CASSYSLGANVLTF. CDR3 nucleotide sequence: TGTGCCAGCAGTTACTCGCTTGGGGCCAACGTCCTGACTTTC. V and J are TRBV6-6 and TRBJ2-6, with D uncertain. The CDR3 is 14 amino acids. Germline V gives CDR1 MNHNY, CDR2 SVGAGI (reference sequence). Trimming stripped 0 bases from V and 3 bases from J, with 3 bases between.

At least ten counts were recorded for this clonotype. As DNA, the CDR3 is TGTGCCAGCAGCTTAGGGGCTGGGGGAGTAACTGAAGCTTTCTTT. This gives the protein CASSLGAGGVTEAFF. The chain links TRBV13 to TRBJ1-1, with a tentative D call TRBD1 (5 bases). CDR1 PRHDT and CDR2 FYEKMQ come from the germline V gene (reference sequence). CDR3 length: 15 residues. The V and J ends lost 0 bases and 5 bases respectively, with 13 bases between them.

This chain uses TRBV9 with TRBJ2-4; D uncertain. The CDR3 is 14 amino acids. Looked up from germline, CDR1 is SGDLS and CDR2 is YYNGEE. V was pared by 2 bases and J by 6 bases, with 12 bases between. The CDR3 nucleotides are TGTGCCAGCAGCGTTGACCAGCCAGGAAACATTCAGTACTTC. Encoded protein: CASSVDQPGNIQYF.

Only a few counts were recorded for this clonotype. V usage is TRBV12-3 or TRBV12-4 and J usage is TRBJ2-7, with 9 bases matching TRBD1. This CDR3 is 15 amino acids long. The V segment lost 6 bases and the J segment 3 bases; nucleotides outside the gene matches: 9. The CDR3 is CASRERQGDHYEQYF. The CDR3 DNA sequence: TGTGCCAGCAGGGAGCGACAGGGGGATCACTACGAGCAGTACTTC.

The CDR3 nucleotides are TGTGCCAGCGTGCCGGAATTTTTTCAGCCCCAGCATTTT. As protein: CASVPEFFQPQHF. This chain uses TRBV6-1 with TRBJ1-5; D remains unclear. The CDR3 runs to 13 residues. Trimming removed 8 bases at V and 6 bases at J, with 14 bases between. Germline V gene sequence: CDR1 MNHNS, CDR2 SASEGT.

This clonotype was observed a few times. V is TRBV7-3 and J is TRBJ2-1, with D possibly TRBD2 on 7 matching bases. V lost 2 bases and J 0 bases, leaving 14 bases between the germline ends. CDR1 SGHTA and CDR2 FQGTGA come from the germline V gene. The CDR3 consists of 17 residues. In DNA form, the CDR3 reads TGTGCCAGCAGCTTAGCGGCGGGGGCGATCTCCTACAATGAGCAGTTCTTC. It codes for CASSLAAGAISYNEQFF.

This clonotype came up many times. J is TRBJ2-3 and V is TRBV9; D is ambiguous. Germline loops: CDR1 SGDLS, CDR2 YYNGEE. V was cut by 4 bases and J by 0 bases, with 9 bases left in between. CDR3 length: 14 residues. The CDR3 bases are TGTGCCAGCAGCCTTGACCCTAGCACAGATACGCAGTATTTT. This codes for CASSLDPSTDTQYF.

This clonotype was recorded a few times. The chain joins TRBV4-1 to TRBJ2-7; a weak D match, TRBD2 (5 bases). Germline V gives CDR1 MGHRA, CDR2 YSYEKL. With 4 bases removed from V and 1 base from J, the gap between germline ends came to 11 bases. The CDR3 sequence is 14 residues long. The CDR3 here is CASSPSRGSYEQYV. The CDR3 DNA is TGCGCCAGCAGCCCTAGCCGGGGATCCTACGAGCAGTACGTC.

This clonotype has a handful of counts. The chain couples TRBV5-1 to TRBJ2-3; 7 bases align to TRBD1. CDR3 length equals 14 residues. V lost 1 base and J lost 3; bases outside the gene matches: 2. Germline V gives CDR1 SGHRS, CDR2 YFSETQ. The CDR3 loop reads CASSLQGETDTQYF. The CDR3 region has the DNA TGCGCCAGCAGCTTGCAGGGGGAGACAGATACGCAGTATTTT.

This clonotype was recorded many times. The chain employs TRBV5-1 and TRBJ1-1; weak D call: TRBD1 (6 bases). This CDR3 is 16 amino acids long. Germline CDR1 is SGHRS and CDR2 is YFSETQ. Trimming pared 4 bases from V and 0 bases from J, leaving 16 bases between. Here the CDR3 DNA reads TGCGCCAGCAGCCCGGGATGGACAGACATGAACACTGAAGCTTTCTTT. It is translated as CASSPGWTDMNTEAFF.

In this sample, this clonotype turned up a few times. V and J are TRBV6-5 and TRBJ1-6, with a tentative D call TRBD1 (5 bases). Germline lookup yields CDR1 MNHEY and CDR2 SVGAGI. This CDR3 comprises 15 residues. Trimming pared 2 bases from V and 9 bases from J, leaving 14 bases between. CDR3 protein: CASSYTEQGSSPLHF. CDR3 nucleotides: TGTGCCAGCAGTTACACGGAGCAGGGCTCTTCACCCCTCCACTTT.

This clonotype has ten or more counts. V is TRBV5-1 and J is TRBJ2-3; D tentatively reads TRBD1 or TRBD2 (5 bases each). Germline CDR1 and CDR2: SGHRS and YFSETQ. The V gene lost 3 bases and the J gene lost 2 bases, with 13 bases spanning the gap. The CDR3 spans 15 residues. In DNA, the CDR3 is TGCGCCAGCAGCTGGACCTCCGGGACCACAGATACGCAGTATTTT. Amino acids: CASSWTSGTTDTQYF.

This clonotype was counted a few times. The rearrangement links TRBV20-1 to TRBJ2-3; D remains ambiguous. The V and J ends lost 2 bases and 0 bases respectively, with 12 bases between them. The CDR3 has 15 amino acids. Germline CDR1 reads DFQATT; CDR2 reads SNEGSKA (reference sequence). CDR3 sequence reads: CSARSLDASTDTQYF. As DNA, the CDR3 is TGCAGTGCTAGATCCCTGGACGCTAGCACAGATACGCAGTATTTT.

The rearrangement uses TRBV29-1 and TRBJ1-1; D perhaps matches TRBD1 (5 bases). The CDR3 spans 12 residues. From germline, CDR1 is SQVTM and CDR2 ANQGSEA. Between the trimmed V and J ends, which lost 7 bases and 4 bases, there was a span of 13 bases. CDR3 DNA sequence: TGCAGCGCAATGCGGCAGGGCACTGAAGCTTTCTTT. This sequence encodes CSAMRQGTEAFF.

The chain combines TRBV6-5 with TRBJ2-7, with 10 bases matching TRBD1. The CDR3 sequence is 13 residues long. CDR1 is MNHEY, CDR2 SVGAGI, per germline. V dropped 6 bases and J dropped 5; count of bases not matched to a gene: 4. CDR3 sequence reads: CASRDRGLDEQYF. The CDR3, as DNA: TGTGCCAGCAGAGACAGGGGGCTGGACGAGCAGTACTTC.

The chain joins TRBV6-1 to TRBJ1-1, with 9 bases fitting TRBD1. V lost 1 base, J lost 4 bases, and 7 bases stayed unmatched. Germline loops: CDR1 MNHNS, CDR2 SASEGT. This CDR3 spans 16 amino acids. CDR3 DNA sequence: TGTGCCAGCAGTGAAGGAGGGACAGGGTGGAGCACTGAAGCTTTCTTT. Translating it yields CASSEGGTGWSTEAFF.

The chain links TRBV5-1 to TRBJ2-3, with D unclear. V was pared by 0 bases and J by 2 bases, with 7 bases between. CDR1 is SGHRS, CDR2 YFSETQ, per germline. The CDR3 sequence is 14 residues long. The DNA of the CDR3 is TGCGCCAGCAGCTTGGGCCCCCTCACAGATACGCAGTATTTT. This gives the protein CASSLGPLTDTQYF.

A few counts support this clonotype. This chain uses TRBV4-2 with TRBJ2-3; tentatively, D is TRBD2 (6 bases). Germline CDR1 is LGHNA and CDR2 is YNFKEQ. The CDR3 spans 14 residues. The V gene lost 2 bases and the J gene lost 3 bases, with 9 bases spanning the gap. CDR3 sequence reads: CASSQKEGTDTQYF. The DNA for the CDR3 is TGTGCCAGCAGCCAAAAGGAGGGAACAGATACGCAGTATTTT.

The genes are TRBV7-2 and TRBJ1-2, with D hard to call. CDR3 size: 13 residues. Between the trimmed V and J ends, which lost 2 bases and 4 bases, there was a span of 8 bases. In germline, CDR1 is SGHTA, CDR2 FQGNSA. CDR3 sequence (DNA): TGTGCCAGCAGCTTATCCGGGATCTATGGCTACACCTTC. This translates into CASSLSGIYGYTF.

This chain connects TRBV7-2 to TRBJ2-1; D perhaps matches TRBD1 (6 bases). Looked up from germline, CDR1 is SGHTA and CDR2 is FQGNSA. This CDR3 comprises 16 residues. V dropped 3 bases and J dropped 0 bases, with 12 bases sitting between them. CDR3 in DNA: TGTGCCAGCAGCTTTGACAGGACGAGCTCCTACAATGAGCAGTTCTTC. This gives the protein CASSFDRTSSYNEQFF.

In this sample, this clonotype turned up a few times. The rearrangement joins TRBV6-5 to TRBJ1-5; a possible D gene is TRBD1 (6 bases). There are 14 residues in the CDR3. The V end was cut by 2 bases, the J end by 5 bases, with 10 bases between. Per the germline V gene, CDR1 is MNHEY and CDR2 is SVGAGI. CDR3 sequence (DNA): TGTGCCAGCAGTTACACAAGGGGGGATCAGCCCCAGCATTTT. This codes for CASSYTRGDQPQHF.

In DNA form, the CDR3 reads TGCAGTGCTAAGCGGACCGCCTCCTACGAGCAGTACTTC. Its translation: CSAKRTASYEQYF. The chain recombines TRBV20-1 with TRBJ2-7; tentatively, D is TRBD2 (5 bases). Germline CDR1 and CDR2: DFQATT and SNEGSKA (reference sequence). This CDR3 has 13 residues. Trimming stripped 4 bases from V and 0 bases from J, with 10 bases between.

The gene calls are TRBV20-1 and TRBJ2-7; D is perhaps TRBD1 (6 bases). V lost 3 bases, J lost 3 bases, and 18 bases lay in between. The CDR3 loop spans 15 amino acids. Germline CDR1 and CDR2: DFQATT and SNEGSKA (reference sequence). The CDR3 protein is CSASGDGDTDYEQYF. DNA of the CDR3: TGCAGTGCTAGCGGAGACGGGGACACTGACTACGAGCAGTACTTC.

This clonotype was picked up many times. The chain couples TRBV20-1 to TRBJ2-7, with 8 bases aligning to TRBD2. J gave up 1 base and V 4 bases, and 6 bases lay outside the gene matches. The CDR3 totals 14 residues. The germline gives CDR1 DFQATT, CDR2 SNEGSKA (reference sequence). Here the CDR3 DNA reads TGCAGTGCTAAGAGCGGGGGTGCATCCTACGAGCAGTACGTC. It specifies CSAKSGGASYEQYV.

This clonotype came up many times. V usage is TRBV7-2 and J usage is TRBJ1-1, with D possibly being TRBD1 (5 bases). Germline values: CDR1 SGHTA, CDR2 FQGNSA. CDR3 length: 16 residues. Trimming took off 1 base at V and 1 base at J, with 13 bases between the two ends. The CDR3 loop is CASSLVQGGGNTEAFF. The CDR3 bases are TGTGCCAGCAGCTTAGTTCAAGGTGGGGGGAACACTGAAGCTTTCTTT.